These 22 T cell receptor beta chains originate from one sample sequenced in a study of CD8+CD57+ T cells in acquired aplastic anemia. The use of genomic DNA as template underpinned the TCR beta VDJ and CDR3 profiling. TCRdb re-called the reads with MiXCR, one entry per CDR3 protein. The sample holds around 210,000 distinct CDR3 sequences; about 60% are singletons and the top ten take around 60%. Whoever was chosen for sequencing had shown CD8+CD57+ cell expansion by flow cytometry. Material for sequencing was sorted CD4+, CD8+, or CD8+CD57+ T cells (not recorded which) from PBMCs. Receptors originate from a human donor with aplastic anemia.

The CDR3, as DNA: TGTGCCACCAGTGATTGGCCGACAGGCTATGGCTACACCTTC. Encoded protein: CATSDWPTGYGYTF. V usage is TRBV24-1 and J usage is TRBJ1-2, with TRBD1 as a possible D gene (6 bases). The CDR3 is made up of 14 amino acids. CDR1 and CDR2 from the germline V gene are KGHDR and SFDVKD. V dropped 2 bases and J dropped 4 bases, with 10 bases sitting between them.

DNA of the CDR3: TGCGCCAGCAACCCCGGGAGCCAAGAGACCCAGTACTTC. This sequence encodes CASNPGSQETQYF. The V gene is TRBV5-1, the J gene TRBJ2-5; perhaps TRBD2 as D (6 bases). This CDR3 comprises 13 residues. Trimming removed 6 bases at V and 1 base at J, with 10 bases between. Germline CDR1 reads SGHRS; CDR2 reads YFSETQ.

The chain employs TRBV7-9 and TRBJ1-2, with D hard to call. V lost 6 bases to trimming and J lost 3 bases, with 11 bases between them. The CDR3 spans 13 residues. CDR1 and CDR2 (germline): SEHNR, FQNEAQ (reference sequence). CDR3 nucleotide sequence: TGTGCCAGCAGTTACGCCAGGTACTATGGCTACACCTTC. This translates into CASSYARYYGYTF.

The V call is TRBV20-1, the J call TRBJ1-5, with D maybe TRBD1 (6 bases). The V gene's germline CDR1 is DFQATT and CDR2 SNEGSKA (reference sequence). This CDR3 region has 15 residues. Trimming pared 5 bases from V and 4 bases from J, leaving 18 bases between. This CDR3 is CSAYRGGGGNQPQHF. DNA of the CDR3: TGCAGTGCTTACCGGGGAGGGGGAGGGAATCAGCCCCAGCATTTT.

The J gene is TRBJ1-1, the V gene TRBV3-1; D call uncertain. The CDR3 is 14 amino acids. The V gene lost 4 bases and the J gene lost 3 bases, with 12 bases spanning the gap. Germline values: CDR1 LGHDT, CDR2 YNNKEL (reference sequence). CDR3 sequence (DNA): TGTGCCAGCAGCCTTAACAGTGGGGACACTGAAGCTTTCTTT. Protein: CASSLNSGDTEAFF.

V usage is TRBV11-2 and J usage is TRBJ1-2; TRBD1 is a possible D gene (5 bases). Deletions cut 4 bases from V and 4 bases from J, with 16 bases between. Per the germline V gene, CDR1 is SGHAT and CDR2 is FQNNGV. CDR3 length: 15 amino acids. CDR3 protein: CASSSMGTEGYGYTF. The CDR3 DNA is TGTGCCAGCAGCTCTATGGGGACGGAGGGCTATGGCTACACCTTC.

In the case of this clonotype: The junction differs from germline at one of its ends, possibly a read error. The CDR3, as DNA: TGTGCCAGCAGCCAAGTGGCGTTTGGGACCTATAATCCACCCCTCCACTTT. This encodes CASSQVAFGTYNPPLHF. The rearrangement joins TRBV14 to TRBJ1-6, with a possible D match to TRBD1 (5 bases). CDR3 length: 17 residues. The germline gives CDR1 SGHDN, CDR2 FVKESK.

This clonotype was recorded a few times. The chain joins TRBV7-2 to TRBJ2-7; D tentatively reads TRBD1 or TRBD2 (5 bases each). The V end was cut by 2 bases, the J end by 0 bases, with 14 bases between. This CDR3 is 16 amino acids long. In germline, CDR1 is SGHTA, CDR2 FQGNSA. In nucleotides, the CDR3 is TGTGCCAGCAGCTTATCATCCGGGACGGACTCCTACGAGCAGTACTTC. This codes for CASSLSSGTDSYEQYF.

This chain connects TRBV9 to TRBJ1-3; D is possibly TRBD1 (6 bases). CDR1 and CDR2 from the germline V gene are SGDLS and YYNGEE. With 8 bases removed from V and 2 bases from J, the gap between germline ends came to 14 bases. This CDR3 region has 14 residues. The CDR3 loop reads CASNAGAAGNTIYF. In DNA form, the CDR3 reads TGTGCCAGTAACGCGGGGGCGGCTGGAAACACCATATATTTT.

J is TRBJ2-2 and V is TRBV2; D is possibly TRBD2 (5 bases). The CDR3 contains 15 residues. CDR1 and CDR2 from the germline V gene are SNHLY and FYNNEI. Trimming took 4 bases from V and 10 from J, leaving 19 bases between them. The CDR3 DNA follows: TGTGCCAGCAGTGTTAACAGACTCAGGACTGTGGAGCTGTTTTTT. Protein product: CASSVNRLRTVELFF. Full variable domain (remainder filled in from reference TRBV2 and TRBJ2-2): EPEVTQTPSHQVTQMGQEVILRCVPISNHLYFYWYRQILGQKVEFLVSFYNNEISEKSEIFDDQFSVERPDGSNFTLKIRSTKLEDSAMYFCASSVNRLRTVELFFGEGSRLTVL.

The chain uses TRBV29-1 and TRBJ1-2, with 8 bases aligning to TRBD1. This CDR3 spans 15 amino acids. The germline V gene encodes CDR1 SQVTM and CDR2 ANQGSEA. V trimming: 1 base; J trimming: 0 bases; junction bases outside the gene matches: 4. In DNA form, the CDR3 reads TGCAGCGTTGAAGTAGGGACAGGAGCTAACTATGGCTACACCTTC. Translated, it gives CSVEVGTGANYGYTF.

The rearrangement joins TRBV7-9 to TRBJ2-7, with TRBD2 matching over 7 bases. Germline V gene sequence: CDR1 SEHNR, CDR2 FQNEAQ (reference sequence). The CDR3 extends over 15 amino acids. Trimming removed 4 bases from V and 0 bases from J; junction bases left unmatched: 6. This CDR3 reads CASSSLASPSYEQYF. The CDR3 bases are TGTGCCAGCAGCTCACTAGCGTCTCCCTCCTACGAGCAGTACTTC.

This rearrangement joins TRBV20-1 to TRBJ2-2, with TRBD2 identical over 7 bases. The CDR3 extends over 13 amino acids. V shed 5 bases and J 2 bases; nucleotides not matched to a gene: 2. Germline V gives CDR1 DFQATT, CDR2 SNEGSKA (reference sequence). CDR3 protein: CSAGEGNTGELFF. The CDR3 DNA is TGCAGTGCTGGGGAGGGCAACACCGGGGAGCTGTTTTTT.

This clonotype is a singleton in its sample. Here the CDR3 DNA reads TGTGCCAGCAGACCCGGGACAGGGCAAGAGACCCAGTACTTC. As protein: CASRPGTGQETQYF. This sequence joins TRBV7-9 and TRBJ2-5, with 9 nucleotides matching TRBD1. The CDR3 runs 14 residues. The V gene's germline CDR1 is SEHNR and CDR2 FQNEAQ (reference sequence). The V and J ends lost 6 bases and 2 bases, in that order; junction bases with no gene match: 4.

V usage is TRBV6-6 and J usage is TRBJ2-7, with D unresolved. The V end lost 9 bases, the J end lost 3 bases, and 9 bases lay between the germline ends. Germline CDR1 reads MNHNY; CDR2 reads SVGAGI (reference sequence). This CDR3 has 11 residues. CDR3 sequence reads: CASYAGYEQYF. CDR3 nucleotide sequence: TGTGCCAGTTACGCAGGCTACGAGCAGTACTTC.

The V and J genes are TRBV7-3 and TRBJ2-1; TRBD2 aligns across 9 bases. The CDR3 is 15 residues long. Germline CDR1 reads SGHTA; CDR2 reads FQGTGA. Trimming removed 5 bases from V and 8 bases from J; junction bases left unmatched: 10. CDR3 bases: TGTGCCAGCAGCCTCCATCCGGGACTAGCCTATGAGCAGTTCTTC. Residues: CASSLHPGLAYEQFF.

The chain recombines TRBV20-1 with TRBJ2-7; TRBD1 agrees at 10 bases. With the DNA end fitting TRBJ2-1 better, the J assignment may be wrong. Germline CDR1 DFQATT, CDR2 SNEGSKA (reference sequence). The CDR3 spans 15 residues. The CDR3 is CSAYPGTGASGEQFF. The CDR3 DNA sequence: TGCAGTGCTTATCCCGGGACAGGGGCCTCCGGGGAGCAGTTCTTC.

There are many counts of this clonotype. The rearrangement links TRBV20-1 to TRBJ2-7; TRBD2 might be the D (6 bases). The V gene lost 0 bases and the J gene lost 1 base, with 13 bases spanning the gap. There are 15 residues in the CDR3. CDR1 and CDR2 from the germline V gene are DFQATT and SNEGSKA (reference sequence). The CDR3 loop reads CSARDRDSPSYEQYF. The CDR3, as DNA: TGCAGTGCTAGAGATCGGGACTCCCCGTCCTACGAGCAGTACTTC.

Concerning this clonotype: The germline gene is not matched at one end of the junction; a read error may be the cause. V is TRBV6-1 and J is TRBJ2-5, with D maybe TRBD2 (6 bases). Germline-derived CDR1 and CDR2 are MNHNS and SASEGT. The CDR3 covers 15 residues. CDR3 sequence: CASSEGGGTQETKYF. The CDR3 DNA reads as TGTGCCAGCAGTGAGGGTGGGGGGACCCAAGAGACCAAGTACTTC.

This clonotype was seen a few times. This chain uses TRBV10-3 with TRBJ1-1; weak D call: TRBD1 (5 bases). The V gene lost 2 bases and the J gene lost 4 bases, with 8 bases spanning the gap. This CDR3 spans 13 amino acids. CDR1 and CDR2 from the germline V gene are ENHRY and SYGVKD. The CDR3 sequence is CAISEGDGTEAFF. In DNA form, the CDR3 reads TGTGCCATCAGTGAGGGGGACGGCACTGAAGCTTTCTTT.

This clonotype has a handful of counts. The chain employs TRBV15 and TRBJ2-7; no clear D gene. V was trimmed by 3 bases and J by 2 bases, leaving 8 bases between them. This CDR3 is built from 13 residues. Per the germline V gene, CDR1 is LNHNV and CDR2 is YYDKDF (reference sequence). The CDR3 spells CATSSEPTYEQYF. CDR3 bases: TGTGCCACCAGCAGCGAACCTACCTACGAGCAGTACTTC.

This rearrangement joins TRBV9 to TRBJ1-1; D call uncertain. This CDR3 has 14 amino acids. V lost 4 bases, J lost 0 bases, and 10 bases lay in between. Germline loops: CDR1 SGDLS, CDR2 YYNGEE. The CDR3 DNA is TGTGCCAGCAGCCAAGTCGGAATGAACACTGAAGCTTTCTTT. It yields the protein CASSQVGMNTEAFF. Drawing the rest from reference TRBV9 and TRBJ1-1, the complete variable domain is DSGVTQTPKHLITATGQRVTLRCSPRSGDLSVYWYQQSLDQGLQFLIQYYNGEERAKGNILERFSAQQFPDLHSELNLSSLELGDSALYFCASSQVGMNTEAFFGQGTRLTVV.